This T cell receptor beta chain comes out of a study of T cell repertoires in cytomegalovirus infection. General study points: Cumulative public TCR beta family frequency identified CMV carriers with the relevant HLA.

The germline V gene encodes CDR1 LNHDA and CDR2 SQIVND (reference sequence). Trimming stripped 8 bases from V and 6 bases from J, with 10 bases between. The CDR3 length is 11 residues. Concerning this clonotype: The antigen is unknown.

TCRdb analysed the reads with MiXCR anew, one entry per CDR3 protein. The table includes about 770,000 distinct CDR3 sequences, just under 30% detected once. The sequenced sample was cultured CD8+ T cells from PBMCs, obtained from culture after CMV antigen stimulation. This rearrangement joins TRBV19 to TRBJ1-2; D remains ambiguous. This receptor was taken from a human donor in good health (CMV status not recorded). Some clones in this sample may be carry-over from other donors' samples. CDR3 sequence (DNA): TGTGCCAGTGGAAGTCGGGATGGCTACACCTTC. It translates to CASGSRDGYTF. The variable domain in full, completed from reference TRBV19 and TRBJ1-2, reads DGGITQSPKYLFRKEGQNVTLSCEQNLNHDAMYWYRQDPGQGLRLIYYSQIVNDFQKGDIAEGYSVSREKKESFPLTVTSAQKNPTAFYLCASGSRDGYTFGSGTRLTVV.